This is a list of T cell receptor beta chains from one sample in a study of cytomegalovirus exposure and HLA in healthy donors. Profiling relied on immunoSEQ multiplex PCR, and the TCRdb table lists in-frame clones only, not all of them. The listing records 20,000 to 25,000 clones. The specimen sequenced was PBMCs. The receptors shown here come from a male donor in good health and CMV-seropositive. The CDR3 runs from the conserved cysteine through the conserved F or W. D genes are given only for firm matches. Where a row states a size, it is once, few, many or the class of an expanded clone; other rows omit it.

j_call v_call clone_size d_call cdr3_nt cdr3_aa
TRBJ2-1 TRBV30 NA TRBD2 TGTGCCTGGTCGGCGGGAGGGTCCAATGAGCAGTTCTTC CAWSAGGSNEQFF
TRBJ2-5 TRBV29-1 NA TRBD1 TGCAGCGTTGTAAGGACAGGGGGGAGCGAGACCCAGTACTTC CSVVRTGGSETQYF
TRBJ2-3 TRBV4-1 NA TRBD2 TGCGCCAGCAGCCATACTAGCGGGTCTAGCACAGATACGCAGTATTTT CASSHTSGSSTDTQYF
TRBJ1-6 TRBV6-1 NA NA TGTGCCAGCAGTGGACAGGTCTATAATTCACCCCTCCACTTT CASSGQVYNSPLHF
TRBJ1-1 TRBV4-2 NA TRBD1 TGTGCCAGCAGCCAAGGCGACAGGGACACTGAAGCTTTCTTT CASSQGDRDTEAFF
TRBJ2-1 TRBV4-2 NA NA TGTGCCAGCAGCCGGGGACTGGACAATGAGCAGTTCTTC CASSRGLDNEQFF
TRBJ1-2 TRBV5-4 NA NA TGTGCCAGCAGCTCAGGGACTTCTCATGCTGGCTACACCTTC CASSSGTSHAGYTF
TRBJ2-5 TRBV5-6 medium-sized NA TGTGCCAGCAGCTTTGGCCGGGGATATGAGACCCAGTACTTC CASSFGRGYETQYF
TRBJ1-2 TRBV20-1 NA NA TGCAGTGCGGGAGGTGGGGGGATGCGTGCCTTC CSAGGGGMRAF
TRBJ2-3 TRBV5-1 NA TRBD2 TGCGCCAGCAGCGGCGGGAGTTCCTACAGAGATACGCAGTATTTT CASSGGSSYRDTQYF
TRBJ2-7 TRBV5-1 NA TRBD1 TGCGCCAGCAGCCAGGGGACAGGGACCTACGAGCAGTACTTC CASSQGTGTYEQYF